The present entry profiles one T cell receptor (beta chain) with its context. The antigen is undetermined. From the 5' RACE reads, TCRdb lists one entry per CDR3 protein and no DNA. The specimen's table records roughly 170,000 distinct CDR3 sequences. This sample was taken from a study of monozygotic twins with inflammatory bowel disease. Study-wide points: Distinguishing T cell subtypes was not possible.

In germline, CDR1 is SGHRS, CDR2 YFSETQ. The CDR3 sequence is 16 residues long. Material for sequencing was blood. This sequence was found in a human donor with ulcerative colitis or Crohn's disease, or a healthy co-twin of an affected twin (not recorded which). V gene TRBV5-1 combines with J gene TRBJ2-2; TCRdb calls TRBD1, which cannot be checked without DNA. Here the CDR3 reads CASSLSQGAGTGELFF.